A single sample gave rise to the 12 T cell receptor beta chains below, sequenced in a study of cytomegalovirus exposure and HLA in healthy donors. 60 Vbeta and 13 Jbeta primers were used in PCR. Produced via immunoSEQ multiplex PCR; TCRdb's table is partial and in-frame only. Among roughly 140,000 clones listed, roughly 85% were seen once. Sequenced: PBMCs. All receptors derive from a male donor in good health and CMV-seronegative.

This chain joins TRBV4-2 and TRBJ1-6; 7 nucleotides agree with TRBD1. Germline V CDR1 and CDR2: LGHNA, YNFKEQ. This CDR3 has 16 amino acids. With V trimmed by 3 bases and J by 8 bases, 10 bases remained unmatched. The CDR3 loop is CASSQPQGRGDSPLHF. DNA of the CDR3: TGTGCCAGCAGCCAGCCCCAGGGCAGGGGGGATTCACCCCTCCACTTT.

This chain uses TRBV4-1 with TRBJ1-5; weak D call: TRBD1 (6 bases). CDR3 length equals 15 residues. Trimming left V 1 base short and J 4 bases short, with 11 bases between. Germline V gene sequence: CDR1 MGHRA, CDR2 YSYEKL. For the CDR3, the DNA is TGCGCCAGCAGCCAAGGTGACAGGCCAAATCAGCCCCAGCATTTT. Amino acids: CASSQGDRPNQPQHF.

The chain recombines TRBV19 with TRBJ2-7; 9 bases match TRBD2. CDR3 length: 14 amino acids. Trimming removed 6 bases from V and 0 bases from J; junction bases left unmatched: 3. Germline CDR1 and CDR2: LNHDA and SQIVND (reference sequence). The CDR3 protein is CASSGLATSYEQYF. The CDR3 DNA reads as TGTGCCAGTAGCGGACTAGCGACCTCCTACGAGCAGTACTTC.

The rearrangement uses TRBV9 and TRBJ2-1, with D unclear. V lost 0 bases and J 0 bases, leaving 19 bases between the germline ends. Germline CDR1 and CDR2: SGDLS and YYNGEE. This CDR3 is built from 19 residues. DNA for the CDR3: TGTGCCAGCAGCGTAGACTCCCGGATTTCCGCTAGCTCCTACAATGAGCAGTTCTTC. Protein: CASSVDSRISASSYNEQFF.

The genes are TRBV2 and TRBJ1-3, with D maybe TRBD1 (6 bases). Trimming shortened V by 1 base and J by 1 base, and 14 bases separated the two germline ends. CDR1 and CDR2 (germline): SNHLY, FYNNEI. This CDR3 contains 17 residues. The CDR3 DNA reads TGTGCCAGCAGTGAAGGGGCCGGACAGTCTTCTGGAAACACCATATATTTT. Its translation is CASSEGAGQSSGNTIYF.

The V call is TRBV29-1, the J call TRBJ1-3; maybe TRBD1 (6 bases). CDR1 and CDR2 (germline): SQVTM, ANQGSEA. The ends were cut back, 7 bases at V and 7 bases at J, with 11 bases in the middle. CDR3 length: 11 residues. CDR3 protein: CSAMRGNTIYF. The CDR3 nucleotides are TGCAGCGCCATGAGGGGGAACACCATATATTTT.

V is TRBV5-6 and J is TRBJ2-5; D is possibly TRBD1 (6 bases). V was pared by 4 bases and J by 5 bases, with 15 bases between. Germline V gives CDR1 SGHDT, CDR2 YYEEEE. The CDR3 is 14 amino acids. CDR3 DNA: TGTGCCAGCAGCACACGTTCCAGGGGCGAGACCCAGTACTTC. It yields the protein CASSTRSRGETQYF.

This clone has a handful of counts. The CDR3 sequence is CASRPGQGYADTQYF. In nucleotides, the CDR3 is TGTGCCAGCAGACCCGGACAGGGTTACGCAGATACGCAGTATTTT. The chain joins TRBV11-1 to TRBJ2-3; TRBD1 aligns across 8 bases. V dropped 6 bases and J dropped 4; count of bases not matched to a gene: 9. The CDR3 sequence is 15 residues long. The germline CDR1 and CDR2 sequences are SGHAT and FQDESV (reference sequence).

The chain is built from TRBV5-1 and TRBJ1-4; 8 bases match TRBD1. The V gene's germline CDR1 is SGHRS and CDR2 YFSETQ. With V trimmed by 4 bases and J by 7 bases, 9 bases remained unmatched. The length of the CDR3 is 15 residues. CDR3 in DNA: TGCGCCAGCAGCATGCAGGGGGCCAGGGGTGAAAAACTGTTTTTT. Its protein product is CASSMQGARGEKLFF.

With regard to this clone: The junction shows a germline mismatch at one end, possibly a read error. This chain links TRBV7-9 with TRBJ1-2, with D maybe TRBD1 (5 bases). The CDR3 covers 14 residues. Germline lookup yields CDR1 SEHNR and CDR2 FQNEAQ (reference sequence). This CDR3 reads CSSSRDSRNYGYTF. The CDR3 nucleotides are TGTTCCAGCAGCCGCGACAGCCGAAACTATGGCTACACCTTC.

The CDR3 sequence: CASSSSGGTLLNEQFF. The CDR3 region has the DNA TGTGCCAGCAGCTCCAGCGGGGGGACCTTACTCAATGAGCAGTTCTTC. The genes are TRBV11-3 and TRBJ2-1; 9 bases map to TRBD2. Germline CDR1 SGHNT, CDR2 YENEEA. The CDR3 sequence is 16 residues long. V shed 4 bases, J shed 6 bases, and the junction held 10 bases outside the gene matches.

This chain uses TRBV25-1 with TRBJ2-3; D not resolved. The CDR3 runs to 13 residues. Trimming shortened V by 0 bases and J by 10 bases, and 11 bases separated the two germline ends. Germline-derived CDR1 and CDR2 are MGHDK and SYGVNS. CDR3 in DNA: TGTGCCAGCAGTGAATATTCGGAGTTTTCGCAGTATTTT. It encodes CASSEYSEFSQYF.